This T cell receptor (beta chain) was captured by sequencing in a study of Graves' ophthalmopathy and Graves' hyperthyroidism listed by TCRdb under 2018. Study-wide context: Peripheral blood was collected at initial diagnosis, prior to any treatment. To explore V-J signatures distinguishing ophthalmopathy from hyperthyroidism, a discovery set of some 100 patients (more than 40 ophthalmopathy, 57 stable hyperthyroidism) was enrolled. In total, approximately 130 blood samples were TCR-sequenced: approximately 42 ophthalmopathy, some 75 hyperthyroidism and approximately 17 hyperthyroidism-to-ophthalmopathy patients. To tell Graves' ophthalmopathy apart from Graves' hyperthyroidism, and to predict which patients would progress to ophthalmopathy, the study relied on TCR beta repertoire signatures. An independent validation cohort comprised fewer than 20 hyperthyroidism patients and 15 to 17 patients who later progressed from hyperthyroidism to ophthalmopathy. Once sampling was done, hyperthyroidism patients were given methimazole at a starting dose of 30 mg daily, while ophthalmopathy patients were given high-dose intravenous methylprednisolone. In over 5 hyperthyroidism patients, the T-cell repertoire of thyroid tissue was compared with the T-cell repertoire of blood.

A patient counted as having stable hyperthyroidism if there was no progression to ophthalmopathy within 18 months of follow-up. Hyperthyroidism patients were newly diagnosed, with disease duration under 2 months, and aged 18 to 65 years. Patients were excluded if they had other autoimmune diseases, uncontrolled infections, pregnancy or lactation. Clinical symptoms, serum thyroxine, TRAb, thyroid ultrasound and orbital computed tomography formed the basis of the diagnosis. Ficoll-Paque density gradient centrifugation was used to isolate PBMCs from 10 ml of fresh peripheral blood. Total RNA was extracted using Trizol reagent, and RNA quality was checked on an Agilent 2100 Bioanalyzer. About this clonotype itself: Its recognized antigen is unknown. Nothing much larger sits one base from this clone, and base qualities are not available.

For repertoire sequencing, TCR beta CDR3 regions were amplified from RNA transcripts. The first round of RT-PCR was done with HTBI primers and the Qiagen OneStep RT-PCR kit, and was followed by a second round of multiplex PCR, then size selection and purification. Libraries were sequenced on an Illumina HiSeq2000 using paired-end 100 bp reads. Per the original workflow: Reads were processed with SOAPnuke, discarding reads with adapters, uncalled bases, mean Phred below 15, or no exact constant-primer or identifier match. COPE v1.2.5 was used to merge the high-quality paired reads. Each unique nucleotide sequence was defined as a clonotype, and clonotypes were aligned to IMGT TRB V, D and J references with MiTCR v1.1. Only V-J combinations with frequency above 0.0001 were analysed, covering 99.2% of repertoires. A TCR clonal expansion and chaos score per V-J combination was defined as the ratio of F50 clonal expansion to chaos observed in the TCRdist matrix. Welch's t-statistics and random forest were used to narrow the features down to about twelve V-J combinations, which were then fed into a naive Bayes classifier. Thyroid-blood repertoire similarity was quantified with the Morisita-Horn index. TCRdb's own reprocessing of the public reads used fastp at Q25 and MiXCR and kept productive beta chains. Entries that share a CDR3 protein sequence are merged under the most common genes and DNA. These V and J calls originate from TCRdb's pipeline instead of the authors' own analysis. The sample table holds more than 300,000 distinct CDR3 sequences, of which about a sixth were seen once. The top ten hold 2.4% of the sample.

The investigation overall reported the following: The 13-signature model separated ophthalmopathy from stable hyperthyroidism with 87.88% sensitivity and 81% to 82% specificity in cross-validation, and 80%/75% in the test set. Most expanded thyroid clonotypes with frequency above 0.001 were also detected in blood, suggesting blood repertoires may reflect the thyroid immune response. No statistical method was used to predetermine the sample size, and group allocation was not hidden from the investigators. In validation, the model predicted ophthalmopathy progression with about 71% sensitivity and 72.22% specificity; some twelve predicted patients were CT-confirmed with GO in a median of about 6.1 months.

V is cut back by 4 bases and J by 9 bases, with 16 bases in the junction unmatched. The CDR3 holds 16 amino acids from the cysteine to the phenylalanine. The entry retains the CDR3 DNA only, 48 bases that are in frame from base 1. Per the germline V gene (reference sequence), LGHDT is the CDR1 and YNNKEL is the CDR2. The chain is encoded by TRBV3-1 joined to TRBJ2-7, with 9 junctional bases fitting TRBD2. Sequenced sample: peripheral blood. The sequence derives from an adult woman with stable Graves' hyperthyroidism. The DNA sequence follows: TGTGCCAGCAGCCGAAAGACTAGCGGTACCTATGTCTGGCAGTACTTC. Translated, it gives CASSRKTSGTYVWQYF.